The following is a TCR beta chain sequence with its context. The antigen this receptor binds is unknown. Base quality data are lacking; no much larger clone is found one base away. This entry belongs to a study of shared clonotypes between healthy human individuals (dated by TCRdb to 2019 to 2021). For the wider study: The cohort comprised a couple of women and a few men aged 18 to 49 years. To estimate repertoire size and how much clonotypes are shared between individuals, the study performed deep sequencing of blood TCR repertoires from a handful of healthy adults. Per donor, leukapheresis produced somewhere between about 0.9 and 9.5 billion PBMCs. To increase sequencing depth and limit assay-specific biases, TCR repertoire library preparation and sequencing were carried out by different laboratories using diverse techniques. For each donor, CD4 naive and CD4 memory were each given three plates, CD8 naive was given two plates, and CD8 memory was given one plate. Findings and caveats that apply to the study as a whole: The small number of donors limited the genetic and exposure-history diversity represented. Across a few donors, approximately 5% of naive CD4, roughly 3.3% of naive CD8, 2.3% of memory CD4, and around 0.4% of memory CD8 clonotypes were shared. Only blood was sampled, and tissue TCR repertoires likely differ from those in blood. Clonotypes shared by all four sorted-subset donors showed higher generation probabilities than non-shared clonotypes. Based on pairwise subsampling, the degree of clonotype sharing among donors was expected to be affected by sequencing depth. Estimated clonotype richness was generally larger for naive than for memory subsets. Rarefaction of sorted-subset datasets indicated incomplete sequencing despite the large sequencing depth.

Using the deep immunoSEQ assay, TCR CDR3 regions were amplified from genomic DNA by multiplex PCR. Extracted genomic DNA from each cell subset was spread evenly across all wells of several immunoSEQ 96-well plates, with each plate serving as a replicate. For sorted subsets, 200 to 250 ng of genomic DNA, equivalent to around 31,000 T cell genomes, went into each replicate PCR. Purified libraries were quantified with a Qubit 3.0 fluorometer, sized on a Bioanalyzer 2100, and re-quantified with the KAPA Library Quantification kit. Every immunoSEQ 96-well plate was sequenced on a separate single-read 150-cycle Illumina NextSeq 550 flow cell. Per the original workflow: Because the immunoSEQ output included only junctional sequences and no quality scores, the filtering could not be the same as the filtering used for full-length reads. Sequences were annotated with PyIR, a Python wrapper for IgBLAST v1.9, using IMGT germline references to assign V/J genes and CDR3. Reads were removed for weak V/J assignments (E-value above 1e-6), missing CDR3, stop codons, out-of-frame junctions, or ambiguous translated residues. V3J clonotypes were defined as sequences sharing an identical inferred V gene, J gene, and CDR3 amino acid sequence. Percentage overlap between repertoires was calculated by dividing the number of shared unique clonotypes by the size of the smaller repertoire. Three approaches were used to assess repertoire richness: RTK rarefaction, the Chao1 estimator, and Recon v2.1 estimates of unobserved clonotypes. OLGA was used to compute generation probabilities for all TCRbeta clonotypes that the gDNA method yielded from several donors. This immuneACCESS table, as held by TCRdb, lists in-frame sequences with V and J called but not all clones. Of the missing ones, under half trace to an unresolved V gene in checked studies; the others have no known cause. The V and J calls and the clone size are those of that table, but D and trimming were determined from the DNA. In this sample the table shows some 2 million clones, roughly 96% of which occur a single time. The top ten hold under 0.15% of the sample.

Donors were healthy HIV-negative adults with no recently reported acute infections or vaccinations. Every donor was a Caucasian adult residing in Nashville, Tennessee, USA. Magnetic negative selection was used to enrich CD4+ T cells, after which naive cells were positively selected on CD45RA and the negative fraction became the memory subset. After blood collection by leukapheresis, PBMCs were isolated using Ficoll-Histopaque density gradient centrifugation and then cryopreserved in the vapor phase of liquid nitrogen. Analytical flow cytometry was used to check the purity and quantity of each magnetically sorted T cell population. From each sorted fraction, genomic DNA was isolated and quantified by UV absorbance on a Nanodrop 2000c. There are 16 amino acids in the CDR3, from cysteine to phenylalanine inclusive. CDR3 DNA is the only sequence kept; it has 48 bases, read in frame from the first base. The V end gives up 2 bases and the J end 4 bases, leaving 3 bases in the junction not matched to a gene. CDR1 and CDR2, per the germline V gene, are ENHRY and SYGVKD.

The source material was naive CD4+ T cells sorted from blood. The cell subset or site label, read with the paper, signifies: CD45RA+ positively selected. This sequence originates from a man in his late teens or twenties in good health. The receptor chain draws on TRBV10-3 and TRBJ2-2; the central 11 bases match TRBD2. The CDR3 sequence is CAISETSGGSTGELFF. The nucleotides read TGTGCCATCAGTGAGACTAGCGGGGGTAGCACCGGGGAGCTGTTTTTT.